The clone carrying this T cell receptor (beta chain) was counted at least ten times. The CDR3 is 14 residues long. Trimming removed 3 bases at V and 4 bases at J, with 10 bases between. TCR beta CDR3 regions were amplified from RNA. The primer set for the first-round RT-PCR of the TCR CDR3 was HTBI. Each CDR3 protein is one row after TCRdb ran MiXCR on the multiplex PCR reads. The table shows about half a million distinct CDR3 sequences, with roughly 20% occurring only once. These data come from a study of T cells in Graves' hyperthyroidism and ophthalmopathy. The origin of this receptor is a man aged 18 to 29 with Graves' hyperthyroidism. The chain links TRBV12-3 or TRBV12-4 to TRBJ1-5; D uncertain. Source material: blood. The CDR3 DNA reads as TGTGCCAGCAGTTTTAGGGAAGTGAATCAGCCCCAGCATTTT. Its protein product is CASSFREVNQPQHF.